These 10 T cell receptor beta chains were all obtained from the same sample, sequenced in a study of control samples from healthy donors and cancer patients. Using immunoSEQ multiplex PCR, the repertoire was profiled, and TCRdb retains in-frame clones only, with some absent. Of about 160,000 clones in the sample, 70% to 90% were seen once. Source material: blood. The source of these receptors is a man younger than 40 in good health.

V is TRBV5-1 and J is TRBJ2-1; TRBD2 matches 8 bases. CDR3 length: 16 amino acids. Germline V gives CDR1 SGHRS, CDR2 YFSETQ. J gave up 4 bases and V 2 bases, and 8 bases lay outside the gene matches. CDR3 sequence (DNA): TGCGCCAGCAGCTTAAATCCGGGACTAGAGTACAATGAGCAGTTCTTC. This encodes CASSLNPGLEYNEQFF.

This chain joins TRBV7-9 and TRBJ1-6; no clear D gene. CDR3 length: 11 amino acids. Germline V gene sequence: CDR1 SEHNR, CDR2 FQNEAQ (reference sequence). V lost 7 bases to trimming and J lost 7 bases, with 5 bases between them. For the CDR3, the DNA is TGTGCCAGCAAAGGAAATTCACCCCTCCACTTT. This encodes CASKGNSPLHF.

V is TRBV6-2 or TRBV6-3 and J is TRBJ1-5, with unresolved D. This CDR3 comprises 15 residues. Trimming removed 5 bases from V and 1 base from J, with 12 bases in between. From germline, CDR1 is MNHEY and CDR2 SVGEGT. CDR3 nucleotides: TGTGCCAGCAGTAACATCCGAGGCAGCAATCAGCCCCAGCATTTT. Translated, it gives CASSNIRGSNQPQHF.

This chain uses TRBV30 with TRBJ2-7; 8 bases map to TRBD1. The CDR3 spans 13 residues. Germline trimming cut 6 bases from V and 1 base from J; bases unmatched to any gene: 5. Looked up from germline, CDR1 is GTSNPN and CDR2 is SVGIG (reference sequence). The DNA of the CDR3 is TGTGCCTGTCCGGGACAGGAATCCTACGAGCAGTACTTC. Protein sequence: CACPGQESYEQYF.

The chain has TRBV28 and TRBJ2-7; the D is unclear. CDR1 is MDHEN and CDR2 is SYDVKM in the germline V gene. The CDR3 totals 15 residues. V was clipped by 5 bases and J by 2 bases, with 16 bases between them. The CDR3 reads CASSLTDGITYEQYF. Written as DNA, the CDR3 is TGTGCCAGCAGTCTAACGGACGGAATTACCTACGAGCAGTACTTC. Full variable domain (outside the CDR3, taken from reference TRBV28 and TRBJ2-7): DVKVTQSSRYLVKRTGEKVFLECVQDMDHENMFWYRQDPGLGLRLIYFSYDVKMKEKGDIPEGYSVSREKKERFSLILESASTNQTSMYLCASSLTDGITYEQYFGPGTRLTVT.

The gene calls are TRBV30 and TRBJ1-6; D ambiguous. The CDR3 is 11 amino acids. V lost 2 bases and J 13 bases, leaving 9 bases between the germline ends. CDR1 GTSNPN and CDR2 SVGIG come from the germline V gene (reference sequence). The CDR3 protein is CAWSSPSPLHF. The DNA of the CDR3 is TGTGCCTGGAGTTCACCGTCGCCCCTCCACTTT.

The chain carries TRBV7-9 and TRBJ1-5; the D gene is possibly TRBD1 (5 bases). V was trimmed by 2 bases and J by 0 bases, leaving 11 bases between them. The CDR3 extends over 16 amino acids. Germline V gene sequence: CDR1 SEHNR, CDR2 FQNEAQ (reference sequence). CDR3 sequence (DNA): TGTGCCAGCAGCTTACGCGGGGGGGGTAGCAATCAGCCCCAGCATTTT. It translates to CASSLRGGGSNQPQHF.

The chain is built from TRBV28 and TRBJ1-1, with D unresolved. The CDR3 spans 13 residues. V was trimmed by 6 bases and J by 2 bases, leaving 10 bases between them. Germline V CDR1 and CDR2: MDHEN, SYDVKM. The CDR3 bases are TGTGCCAGCAGCGTTTATTCAAACACTGAAGCTTTCTTT. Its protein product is CASSVYSNTEAFF.

The CDR3 region is CASSLSGIGVGELFF. CDR3 DNA sequence: TGTGCCAGCAGCCTGAGCGGGATAGGGGTCGGGGAGCTGTTTTTT. V gene TRBV7-9 combines with J gene TRBJ2-2; 7 bases map to TRBD2. The CDR3 has 15 residues. Germline trimming cut 5 bases from V and 7 bases from J; bases unmatched to any gene: 10. In germline, CDR1 is SEHNR, CDR2 FQNEAQ (reference sequence).

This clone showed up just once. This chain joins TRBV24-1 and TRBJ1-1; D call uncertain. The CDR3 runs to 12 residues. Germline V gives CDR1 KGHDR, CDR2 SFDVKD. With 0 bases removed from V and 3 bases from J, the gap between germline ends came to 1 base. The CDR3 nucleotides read TGTGCCACCAGTGATTTGGACACTGAAGCTTTCTTT. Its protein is CATSDLDTEAFF.